The rows below give T cell receptor beta chains drawn from one sample of a study of blood T cell repertoires in COVID-19. Profiling relied on immunoSEQ multiplex PCR, and the TCRdb table lists in-frame clones only, not all of them. This sample has 220,000 or so clones; roughly 81% occur once, and the top ten carry over 2.5%. Sequenced input: peripheral blood. These receptors were taken from a man in his forties or fifties who had recovered from COVID-19. The CDR3 runs from the conserved cysteine through the conserved F or W. Clone size is not always given. Where it is, it says once, few, many or a class for expanded clones.

v_call,clone_size,cdr3_aa
TRBV28,NA,CASRPQGNQETQYF
TRBV28,NA,CASTQSGPKNIQYF
TRBV29-1,NA,CSVAQDLFATNEKLFF
TRBV7-7,NA,CASSPGQGSSYNSPLHF
TRBV14,NA,CASSLRGGSYEQYF
TRBV28,NA,CASSLQGGQTNEKLFF
TRBV14,NA,CASSRGATGVYEQYF
TRBV30,NA,CAWSVHTGGRNTIYF
TRBV4-2,NA,CASSQERTSGSSSWEQYF
TRBV5-4,NA,CASSSRGGGPLYTGELFF
TRBV28,NA,CASKTGTRAYEQYF
TRBV7-2,once,CASSLVSGRTYEQYF
TRBV4-1,NA,CASSQDRAVNTEAFF
TRBV6-1,NA,CASSESPGLAGLWSYNEQFF
TRBV11-2,few,CASSLEGSKAFF